Below, 30 T cell receptor beta chains from the same sample are listed, as sequenced in a study of blood T cell repertoires in COVID-19 (dated by TCRdb to about 2020). Library preparation employed the immunoSEQ multiplex PCR assay. The table was pulled from immuneACCESS by TCRdb, which kept in-frame rearrangements only. Such tables lose some clones; where checked, under half of the loss comes from unresolved V genes, and the rest has no known cause. The table for this sample lists roughly 500,000 clones; around 89% of them were counted only once. The ten largest make up approximately 2% of the sample. Sequenced sample: PBMCs or T cells enriched from blood (not recorded which). These receptors all stem from a woman in her thirties or forties who had recovered from COVID-19.

This clone has a handful of counts. The genes are TRBV4-3 and TRBJ1-2; D is unresolved. Germline V gives CDR1 LGHNA, CDR2 YSLEER. The CDR3 extends over 15 amino acids. V shed 1 base and J shed 3 bases, with 12 bases lying between them. DNA for the CDR3: TGCGCCAGCAGCCAAGGGTCGCTGAGGGACTATGGCTACACCTTC. This translates into CASSQGSLRDYGYTF.

The CDR3 here is CASSATSGGETQYF. CDR3 DNA: TGTGCCAGCAGCGCAACTAGCGGGGGGGAGACCCAGTACTTC. This chain connects TRBV5-4 to TRBJ2-5; the match to TRBD2 covers 12 bases. This CDR3 spans 14 amino acids. The germline V gene has CDR1 SGHNT and CDR2 YYREEE (reference sequence). V shed 4 bases, J shed 5 bases, and the junction held 3 bases outside the gene matches.

The rearrangement joins TRBV15 to TRBJ1-5; 7 bases match TRBD1. Germline loops: CDR1 LNHNV, CDR2 YYDKDF (reference sequence). Losses at the gene ends were 4 bases for V and 5 bases for J; bases not matched to a gene: 5. The CDR3 runs 14 residues. CDR3 sequence reads: CATSKGQLHQPQHF. The CDR3 DNA reads TGTGCCACCAGCAAGGGACAGCTCCATCAGCCCCAGCATTTT.

This clone has a single count. The rearrangement joins TRBV5-6 to TRBJ2-2, with 12 bases that match TRBD2. Germline V CDR1 and CDR2: SGHDT, YYEEEE. The ends lost 7 bases at V and 0 bases at J; junction bases unmatched: 7. The CDR3 contains 17 residues. The DNA of the CDR3 is TGTGCCAGCTTTCGGACTAGCGGGAAGCCGAACACCGGGGAGCTGTTTTTT. Residues: CASFRTSGKPNTGELFF.

V usage is TRBV5-6 and J usage is TRBJ2-1, with 8 bases that match TRBD2. Germline CDR1 and CDR2: SGHDT and YYEEEE. The CDR3 has 15 amino acids. The trim removed 0 bases at V and 5 bases at J, leaving 4 bases unmatched. In nucleotides, the CDR3 is TGTGCCAGCAGCTTGGTTCTAGCGGGTCACAATGAGCAGTTCTTC. It translates to CASSLVLAGHNEQFF.

This clone was recorded a few times. The genes are TRBV10-2 and TRBJ1-1; D uncertain. The V end was cut by 4 bases, the J end by 5 bases, with 11 bases between. This CDR3 region has 13 residues. The germline V gene has CDR1 WSHSY and CDR2 SAAADI. This chain's CDR3 is CASSVGVGTEAFF. CDR3 sequence (DNA): TGCGCCAGCAGTGTCGGAGTTGGGACTGAAGCTTTCTTT.

V is TRBV5-6 and J is TRBJ1-2; no reliable D call. The length of the CDR3 is 14 residues. The germline gives CDR1 SGHDT, CDR2 YYEEEE. V lost 0 bases to trimming and J lost 5 bases, with 11 bases between them. For the CDR3, the DNA is TGTGCCAGCAGCTTGGTGACAACGCTTTATGGCTACACCTTC. It codes for CASSLVTTLYGYTF. Using reference TRBV5-6 and TRBJ1-2 for the parts outside the CDR3, the full variable domain is DAGVTQSPTHLIKTRGQQVTLRCSPKSGHDTVSWYQQALGQGPQFIFQYYEEEERQRGNFPDRFSGHQFPNYSSELNVNALLLGDSALYLCASSLVTTLYGYTFGSGTRLTVV.

This chain connects TRBV4-3 to TRBJ1-3, with a tentative D call TRBD1 (6 bases). The ends were cut back, 1 base at V and 0 bases at J, with 13 bases in the middle. CDR1 and CDR2 from the germline V gene are LGHNA and YSLEER. There are 17 residues in the CDR3. CDR3 nucleotide sequence: TGCGCCAGCAGCCAAGGTCTATGGGGGCCCTCTGGAAACACCATATATTTT. Amino acid sequence: CASSQGLWGPSGNTIYF.

CDR3 sequence: CAWSGVGAGDEQYF. As DNA, the CDR3 is TGTGCCTGGAGCGGTGTGGGGGCTGGAGACGAGCAGTACTTC. V and J are TRBV30 and TRBJ2-7, with D possibly TRBD1 on 6 matching bases. Germline V gene sequence: CDR1 GTSNPN, CDR2 SVGIG (reference sequence). V shed 3 bases and J shed 5 bases, with 17 bases lying between them. The CDR3 is made up of 14 amino acids.

The chain carries TRBV5-1 and TRBJ1-2; D is unresolved. Germline CDR1 and CDR2: SGHRS and YFSETQ. Trimming stripped 4 bases from V and 0 bases from J, with 25 bases between. This CDR3 contains 19 residues. The chain's CDR3 is CASSTLSGPYNRANYGYTF. CDR3 nucleotide sequence: TGCGCCAGCAGCACCCTAAGCGGACCCTACAATAGGGCTAACTATGGCTACACCTTC.

V gene TRBV7-2 combines with J gene TRBJ2-1; D is perhaps TRBD2 (6 bases). The CDR3 is 15 amino acids. Germline CDR1 SGHTA, CDR2 FQGNSA. Trimming left V 0 bases short and J 3 bases short, with 9 bases between. The chain's CDR3 is CASSLAGGNYNEQFF. In DNA form, the CDR3 reads TGTGCCAGCAGCTTAGCGGGAGGTAACTACAATGAGCAGTTCTTC.

The genes are TRBV15 and TRBJ2-7; maybe TRBD1 (5 bases). The V gene lost 0 bases and the J gene lost 2 bases, with 11 bases spanning the gap. CDR1 is LNHNV, CDR2 YYDKDF, per germline (reference sequence). The CDR3 has 15 residues. The CDR3 DNA is TGTGCCACCAGCAGAGATCCGCAGGGAACCTACGAGCAGTACTTC. As protein: CATSRDPQGTYEQYF.

The rearrangement uses TRBV20-1 and TRBJ2-3, with 9 bases fitting TRBD2. Germline CDR1 reads DFQATT; CDR2 reads SNEGSKA (reference sequence). The CDR3 totals 13 residues. The trim removed 3 bases at V and 5 bases at J, leaving 3 bases unmatched. CDR3 sequence: CSASALAGDTQYF. In nucleotides, the CDR3 is TGCAGTGCTAGTGCACTAGCGGGAGATACGCAGTATTTT.

This chain joins TRBV10-1 and TRBJ2-3; D remains ambiguous. The CDR3 totals 11 residues. V lost 5 bases and J lost 2, with 2 bases in between. Germline-derived CDR1 and CDR2 are WNHNN and SYGVQD (reference sequence). The CDR3 here is CASSYTDTQYF. CDR3 coding DNA: TGCGCCAGCAGTTACACAGATACGCAGTATTTT.

This clone was counted a single time. This chain uses TRBV7-2 with TRBJ2-1; the D is unclear. V was clipped by 5 bases and J by 5 bases, with 19 bases between them. Germline V CDR1 and CDR2: SGHTA, FQGNSA. The CDR3 consists of 16 residues. The CDR3 loop is CASSPLQSLNHNEQFF. The DNA for the CDR3 is TGTGCCAGCAGCCCCCTACAGAGTCTAAATCACAATGAGCAGTTCTTC.

In DNA form, the CDR3 reads TGCGCCAGCAGGGAAGGGACAGGGGATCGTGGCTACACCTTC. Translated, it gives CASREGTGDRGYTF. The rearrangement uses TRBV5-1 and TRBJ1-2; TRBD1 matches 10 bases. This CDR3 has 14 residues. The ends lost 5 bases at V and 7 bases at J; junction bases unmatched: 8. Germline CDR1 SGHRS, CDR2 YFSETQ.

This clone appeared once. The V and J genes are TRBV7-9 and TRBJ2-3; TRBD1 matches 7 bases. The CDR3 totals 14 residues. The V gene end was trimmed by 2 bases and the J gene end by 5 bases; junction bases not matched to a gene: 4. The germline V gene has CDR1 SEHNR and CDR2 FQNEAQ (reference sequence). The CDR3 loop is CASSLFQGVDTQYF. The CDR3 DNA sequence: TGTGCCAGCAGCTTATTCCAGGGGGTAGATACGCAGTATTTT. The entire variable domain, with the rest obtained from reference TRBV7-9 and TRBJ2-3, is as follows: DTGVSQNPRHKITKRGQNVTFRCDPISEHNRLYWYRQTLGQGPEFLTYFQNEAQLEKSRLLSDRFSAERPKGSFSTLEIQRTEQGDSAMYLCASSLFQGVDTQYFGPGTRLTVL.

The chain is built from TRBV19 and TRBJ1-4, with a tentative D call TRBD1 (5 bases). This CDR3 has 15 residues. The germline V and J ends were trimmed by 1 base and 6 bases, with 12 bases remaining between them. Germline-derived CDR1 and CDR2 are LNHDA and SQIVND (reference sequence). The CDR3 loop is CASSIGSGLDEKLFF. DNA for the CDR3: TGTGCCAGTAGTATAGGGTCAGGGCTTGATGAAAAACTGTTTTTT. Full variable domain (rest looked up from reference TRBV19 and TRBJ1-4): DGGITQSPKYLFRKEGQNVTLSCEQNLNHDAMYWYRQDPGQGLRLIYYSQIVNDFQKGDIAEGYSVSREKKESFPLTVTSAQKNPTAFYLCASSIGSGLDEKLFFGSGTQLSVL.

The V call is TRBV27, the J call TRBJ1-1, with D hard to call. CDR3 length equals 13 residues. Germline assignment: CDR1 MNHEY and CDR2 SMNVEV (reference sequence). With 3 bases removed from V and 7 bases from J, the gap between germline ends came to 12 bases. The CDR3 bases are TGTGCCAGCAGTTTCGGTAGAGAAAATGAAGCTTTCTTT. Amino acid sequence: CASSFGRENEAFF.

The chain links TRBV20-1 to TRBJ1-1, with D possibly being TRBD1 (5 bases). Germline CDR1 reads DFQATT; CDR2 reads SNEGSKA (reference sequence). The CDR3 has 11 amino acids. CDR3 protein: CRPSRGTEAFF. In DNA form, the CDR3 reads TGCAGACCCTCACGGGGGACTGAAGCTTTCTTT.

In DNA, the CDR3 is TGTGCCAGCAGTTTAGTTAGCGGCTACGAGCAGTACTTC. Amino acids: CASSLVSGYEQYF. The rearrangement uses TRBV12-3 or TRBV12-4 and TRBJ2-7, with D possibly being TRBD2 (6 bases). CDR3 length equals 13 residues. V dropped 1 base and J dropped 3 bases, with 7 bases sitting between them.

The chain combines TRBV10-2 with TRBJ2-1; 12 bases map to TRBD2. The ends lost 6 bases at V and 5 bases at J; junction bases unmatched: 2. This CDR3 comprises 14 residues. Germline-derived CDR1 and CDR2 are WSHSY and SAAADI. Here the CDR3 DNA reads TGCGCCAGCAGACTAGCGGGAGGTGACAATGAGCAGTTCTTC. Translating gives CASRLAGGDNEQFF.

This chain links TRBV6-2 or TRBV6-3 with TRBJ2-2, with D maybe TRBD1 (6 bases). This CDR3 comprises 14 residues. CDR1 and CDR2 from the germline V gene are MNHEY and SVGEGT. V was shortened by 10 bases and J by 6 bases, with 18 bases between the two germline ends. DNA for the CDR3: TGTGCCATCAACCCCAGGGGCCAGGCCGGGGAGCTGTTTTTT. Its protein product is CAINPRGQAGELFF.

The chain carries TRBV5-1 and TRBJ1-2; no clear D gene. Germline CDR1 is SGHRS and CDR2 is YFSETQ. Trimming took off 0 bases at V and 4 bases at J, with 7 bases between the two ends. The CDR3 sequence is 13 residues long. The CDR3 region is CASSLERGYGYTF. In nucleotides, the CDR3 is TGCGCCAGCAGCTTGGAACGGGGCTATGGCTACACCTTC.

The chain is built from TRBV18 and TRBJ2-1; perhaps TRBD1 as D (5 bases). Germline V gives CDR1 KGHSH, CDR2 LQKENI. The CDR3 consists of 14 residues. The V and J ends lost 8 bases and 7 bases respectively, with 18 bases between them. In DNA, the CDR3 is TGTGCCAGCGCCCCGGGCCCCACAGGAAATGAGCAGTTCTTC. Translation: CASAPGPTGNEQFF.

V and J are TRBV7-9 and TRBJ1-2; the match to TRBD1 covers 8 bases. Germline trimming cut 7 bases from V and 7 bases from J; bases unmatched to any gene: 11. The CDR3 loop spans 14 amino acids. Germline V lookup: CDR1 SEHNR, CDR2 FQNEAQ (reference sequence). The CDR3 sequence is CASTRTGREGGYTF. The CDR3 coding sequence is TGTGCCAGCACCAGGACAGGGCGAGAGGGTGGCTACACCTTC.

The chain employs TRBV7-2 and TRBJ1-2, with TRBD1 matching 11 bases. V was pared by 4 bases and J by 8 bases, with 9 bases of the junction left unmatched. Germline CDR1 is SGHTA and CDR2 is FQGNSA. The length of the CDR3 is 15 residues. The CDR3 DNA reads as TGTGCCAGCAGCTCGACCCGGGACAGGGGGACAGGCTACACCTTC. The encoded protein is CASSSTRDRGTGYTF. Full variable domain (remainder filled in from reference TRBV7-2 and TRBJ1-2): GAGVSQSPSNKVTEKGKDVELRCDPISGHTALYWYRQSLGQGLEFLIYFQGNSAPDKSGLPSDRFSAERTGGSVSTLTIQRTQQEDSAVYLCASSSTRDRGTGYTFGSGTRLTVV.

The chain uses TRBV7-8 and TRBJ1-5, with a tentative D call TRBD1 (6 bases). The CDR3 contains 17 residues. Germline V gene sequence: CDR1 SGHVS, CDR2 FQNEAQ. Trimming left V 2 bases short and J 0 bases short, with 14 bases between. CDR3 protein: CASSLLTGQISNQPQHF. CDR3 coding DNA: TGTGCCAGCAGCTTATTGACTGGACAGATTAGCAATCAGCCCCAGCATTTT.

The chain has TRBV25-1 and TRBJ2-3; D gene unclear. Germline V gives CDR1 MGHDK, CDR2 SYGVNS. This CDR3 region has 14 residues. V lost 1 base and J 7 bases, leaving 12 bases between the germline ends. CDR3 nucleotide sequence: TGTGCCAGCAGTGAATCGACTGGCCCGAATACGCAGTATTTT. Its translation is CASSESTGPNTQYF.

In its sample, this clone was seen once. CDR3 residues: CASSSTGALWGETQYF. Here the CDR3 DNA reads TGTGCCAGCAGCTCGACAGGGGCCCTCTGGGGGGAGACCCAGTACTTC. V is TRBV5-6 and J is TRBJ2-5, with 8 bases that match TRBD1. After removal of 3 bases from V and 5 bases from J, the junction contained 12 bases not matched to a gene. This CDR3 has 16 amino acids. Germline V lookup: CDR1 SGHDT, CDR2 YYEEEE.